The rows below give T cell receptor beta chains drawn from one sample of a study of T cell responses to AZD1222 COVID-19 vaccine. Method: immunoSEQ multiplex PCR; TCRdb's copy keeps in-frame clones and lacks some. The table lists roughly 150,000 clones, roughly 88% of them singletons. The source material was peripheral blood, sampled 28 days after the second AZD1222 dose. The receptors here all came from an adult who received the AZD1222 COVID-19 vaccine. Both conserved end residues are part of each CDR3. The order of the fields is clone size, J gene, V gene, D gene, CDR3 DNA, CDR3 protein. D genes are given only for firm matches. Not all rows give a size; the values are once, few, many and, for expanded clones, a class.

>.|TRBJ1-1|TRBV7-3|.
TGTGCCAGCAGCTTAATGCCGGGGACTGAAGCTTTCTTT
CASSLMPGTEAFF
>.|TRBJ2-2|TRBV5-1|TRBD1
TGCGCCAGCAGCTTGGGGGACAGGGGATTCACCGGGGAGCTGTTTTTT
CASSLGDRGFTGELFF
>.|TRBJ1-5|TRBV6-5|.
TGTGCCAGCAGCCGCGTTGCGGGCAATCAGCCCCAGCATTTT
CASSRVAGNQPQHF
>few|TRBJ2-1|TRBV7-9|TRBD2
TGTGCCAGCAGCTTAACCGGGGGGAGTGAGTCCGAGCAGTTCTTC
CASSLTGGSESEQFF
>.|TRBJ1-5|TRBV10-3|.
TGTGCCACCGTGGACATCCTCAATCAGCCCCAGCATTTT
CATVDILNQPQHF
>.|TRBJ1-2|TRBV27|.
TGTGCCAGCAGTTCCCTCGGGCCGGGGGGCCATGGCTACACCTTC
CASSSLGPGGHGYTF
>.|TRBJ1-4|TRBV11-1|TRBD1
TGTGCCAGCAGCTTAACTGACAGGGGAAATGAAAAACTGTTTTTT
CASSLTDRGNEKLFF
>.|TRBJ1-2|TRBV12-3/TRBV12-4|.
TGTGCCAGCAGTGGGTCGGTAGGGGATGGCTACACCTTC
CASSGSVGDGYTF
>.|TRBJ1-2|TRBV9|.
TGTGCCAGCAGCGTAACGACAGAGAGCTATGGCTACACCTTC
CASSVTTESYGYTF
>.|TRBJ1-3|TRBV24-1|TRBD1
TGTGCCACCAGTGATTCGAAAACAGGGGAGCATACCGGAAACACCATATATTTT
CATSDSKTGEHTGNTIYF
>.|TRBJ2-5|TRBV15|.
TGTGCCACCAGCAGAGATCGGCGGCGGGTGGAGACCCAGTACTTC
CATSRDRRRVETQYF
>once|TRBJ1-1|TRBV11-2|.
TGTGCCAGCAGCTTAGCGTTTAAAGGACCCAGGAACACTGAAGCTTTCTTT
CASSLAFKGPRNTEAFF
>.|TRBJ1-1|TRBV24-1|.
TGTGCCACCAGTCTGAGTCCCATGAACACTGAAGCTTTCTTT
CATSLSPMNTEAFF
>.|TRBJ1-1|TRBV12-3/TRBV12-4|.
TGTGCCAGCAGTCTGTATGAGAACACTGAAGCTTTCTTT
CASSLYENTEAFF
>.|TRBJ1-1|TRBV7-9|TRBD1
TGTGCCAGCAGCTTTCTGGGACAGGGGCCCCGGGACACTGAAGCTTTCTTT
CASSFLGQGPRDTEAFF
>.|TRBJ2-7|TRBV9|.
TGTGCCAGCAGCTATAGCGCCCCGAGTCCATGGCAGTACTTC
CASSYSAPSPWQYF
>once|TRBJ2-2|TRBV25-1|TRBD2
TGTGCCAGCAGTGACGTTAGCGGGAGGAACACCGGGGAGCTGTTTTTT
CASSDVSGRNTGELFF
>.|TRBJ1-1|TRBV24-1|.
TGTGCCACCAGTGATTGGCAGGGGCACACTGAAGCTTTCTTT
CATSDWQGHTEAFF
>.|TRBJ1-1|TRBV9|.
TGTGCCAGCAGCGTACAAGGGAACACGATGAACACTGAAGCTTTCTTT
CASSVQGNTMNTEAFF
>.|TRBJ1-1|TRBV3-1/TRBV3-2|.
TGTGCCAGCAGCCAAGGGCAGGCGAGGGACACTGAAGCTTTCTTT
CASSQGQARDTEAFF
>once|TRBJ1-3|TRBV18|.
TGTGCCAGCTCACCGAAGGACTCTGGAAACACCATATATTTT
CASSPKDSGNTIYF
>once|TRBJ2-1|TRBV5-8|TRBD1
TGTGCCAGCAGCTTTGGGGACAGGGAGGTTAATGAGCAGTTCTTC
CASSFGDREVNEQFF
>.|TRBJ1-2|TRBV3-1/TRBV3-2|.
TGTGCCAGCAGCCAAGTGGGGGCAGGGGCTGGCTACACCTTC
CASSQVGAGAGYTF
>.|TRBJ1-4|TRBV18|.
TGTGCCAGCTCACGAGGCGAAGCAACTAATGAAAAACTGTTTTTT
CASSRGEATNEKLFF
>.|TRBJ2-5|TRBV5-1|.
TGCGCCAGCAGCTTGGTAGGGGCGGAGACCCAGTACTTC
CASSLVGAETQYF
>.|TRBJ2-1|TRBV28|TRBD1
TGTGCCAGCAGTTACCCGGGACAGGCCTACAATGAGCAGTTCTTC
CASSYPGQAYNEQFF
>.|TRBJ2-1|TRBV19|TRBD2
TGTGCCAGTCGTCGAGGGGGGACTAGCGCCGGCCACGAGCAGTTCTTC
CASRRGGTSAGHEQFF
>once|TRBJ1-5|TRBV6-1|.
TGTGCCAGCAGTGAGAGCTTTAGCAATCAGCCCCAGCATTTT
CASSESFSNQPQHF
>.|TRBJ1-1|TRBV6-5|.
TGTGCCAGCAGTCGAACAGAGAACACTGAAGCTTTCTTT
CASSRTENTEAFF